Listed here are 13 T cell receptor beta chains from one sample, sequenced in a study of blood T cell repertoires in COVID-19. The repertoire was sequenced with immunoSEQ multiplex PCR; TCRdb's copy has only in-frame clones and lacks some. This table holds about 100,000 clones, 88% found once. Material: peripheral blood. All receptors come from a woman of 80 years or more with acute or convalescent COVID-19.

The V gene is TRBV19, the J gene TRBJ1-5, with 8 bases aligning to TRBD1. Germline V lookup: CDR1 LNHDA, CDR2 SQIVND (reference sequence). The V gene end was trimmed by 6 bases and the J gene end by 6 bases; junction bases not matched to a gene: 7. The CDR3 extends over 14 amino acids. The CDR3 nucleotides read TGTGCCAGTAGATCAGGGGGCTCTGGTCAGCCCCAGCATTTT. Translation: CASRSGGSGQPQHF.

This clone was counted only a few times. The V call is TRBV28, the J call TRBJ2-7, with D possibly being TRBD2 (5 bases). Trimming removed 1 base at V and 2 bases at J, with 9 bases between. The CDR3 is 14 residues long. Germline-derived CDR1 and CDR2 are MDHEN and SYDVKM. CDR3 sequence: CASSLSGEPYEQYF. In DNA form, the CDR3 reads TGTGCCAGCAGTTTATCTGGGGAGCCCTACGAGCAGTACTTC.

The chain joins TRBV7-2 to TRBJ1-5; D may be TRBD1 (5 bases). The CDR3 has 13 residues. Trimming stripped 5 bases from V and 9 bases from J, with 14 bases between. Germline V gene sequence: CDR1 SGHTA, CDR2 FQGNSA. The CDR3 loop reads CASSTQERSPQHF. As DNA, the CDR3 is TGTGCCAGCAGCACACAGGAGCGTTCGCCCCAGCATTTT.

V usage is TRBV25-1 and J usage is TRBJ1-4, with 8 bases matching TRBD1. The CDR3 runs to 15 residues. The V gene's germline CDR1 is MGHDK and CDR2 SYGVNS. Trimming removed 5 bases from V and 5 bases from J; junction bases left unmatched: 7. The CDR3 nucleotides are TGTGCCAGCAGTTTACCAGGGGGCCGGAATGAAAAACTGTTTTTT. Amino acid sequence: CASSLPGGRNEKLFF.

In nucleotides, the CDR3 is TGTGCCAGCGGCCGCGGGGGGGCCGGTGGAGAGACCCAGTACTTC. Its translation is CASGRGGAGGETQYF. The J gene is TRBJ2-5, the V gene TRBV6-5; 9 bases are a match to TRBD2. Germline CDR1 reads MNHEY; CDR2 reads SVGAGI. The CDR3 consists of 15 residues. Trimming took 8 bases from V and 4 from J; bases not matched to a gene: 11.

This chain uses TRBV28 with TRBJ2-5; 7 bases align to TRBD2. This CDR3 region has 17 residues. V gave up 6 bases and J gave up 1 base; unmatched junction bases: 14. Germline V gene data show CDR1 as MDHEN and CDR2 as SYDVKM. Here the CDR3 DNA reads TGTGCCAGCAGACGTTGGGCGGGAGACATAGTCCAAGAGACCCAGTACTTC. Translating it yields CASRRWAGDIVQETQYF.

The CDR3: CASSYSTRAGPDTQYF. The CDR3 DNA sequence: TGTGCCAGCAGTTACTCGACTAGGGCGGGCCCAGATACGCAGTATTTT. The gene calls are TRBV6-6 and TRBJ2-3, with a possible D match to TRBD2 (6 bases). Looked up from germline, CDR1 is MNHNY and CDR2 is SVGAGI (reference sequence). V was pared by 0 bases and J by 4 bases, with 14 bases between. The CDR3 length is 16 residues.

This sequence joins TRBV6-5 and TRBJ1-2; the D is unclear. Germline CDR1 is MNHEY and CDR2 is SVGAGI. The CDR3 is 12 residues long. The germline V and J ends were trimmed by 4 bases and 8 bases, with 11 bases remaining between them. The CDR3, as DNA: TGTGCCAGCAGTTCTTTTTCGGGGGGCTACACCTTC. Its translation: CASSSFSGGYTF.

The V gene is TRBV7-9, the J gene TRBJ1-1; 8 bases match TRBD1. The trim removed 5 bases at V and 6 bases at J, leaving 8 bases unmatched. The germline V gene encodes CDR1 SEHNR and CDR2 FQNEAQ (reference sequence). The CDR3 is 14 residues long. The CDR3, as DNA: TGTGCCAGCAGCCCCAGGGGGCGAGGCGCTGAAGCTTTCTTT. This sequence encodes CASSPRGRGAEAFF.

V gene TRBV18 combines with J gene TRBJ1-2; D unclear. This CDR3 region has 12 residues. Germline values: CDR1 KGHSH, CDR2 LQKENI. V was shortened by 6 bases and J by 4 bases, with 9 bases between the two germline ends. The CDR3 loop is CASSREGYGYTF. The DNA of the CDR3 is TGTGCCAGCTCCCGCGAGGGCTATGGCTACACCTTC.

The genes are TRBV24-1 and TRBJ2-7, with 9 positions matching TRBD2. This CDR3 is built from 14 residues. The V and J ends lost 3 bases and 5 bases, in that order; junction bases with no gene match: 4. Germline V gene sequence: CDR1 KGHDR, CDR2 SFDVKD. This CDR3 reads CATSDPSGTHEQYF. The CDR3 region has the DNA TGTGCCACCAGTGATCCTAGCGGGACGCACGAGCAGTACTTC.

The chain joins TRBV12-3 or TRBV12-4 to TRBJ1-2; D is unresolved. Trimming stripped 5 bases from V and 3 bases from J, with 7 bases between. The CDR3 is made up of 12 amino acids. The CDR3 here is CASSHSDYGYTF. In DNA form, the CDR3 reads TGTGCCAGCAGTCACTCGGACTATGGCTACACCTTC.

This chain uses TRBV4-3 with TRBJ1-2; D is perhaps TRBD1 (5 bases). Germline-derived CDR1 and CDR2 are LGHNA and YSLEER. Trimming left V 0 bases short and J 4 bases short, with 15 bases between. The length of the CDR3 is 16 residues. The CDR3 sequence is CASSQDLLGQGYGYTF. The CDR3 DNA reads TGCGCCAGCAGCCAAGATCTTTTAGGCCAGGGCTATGGCTACACCTTC.